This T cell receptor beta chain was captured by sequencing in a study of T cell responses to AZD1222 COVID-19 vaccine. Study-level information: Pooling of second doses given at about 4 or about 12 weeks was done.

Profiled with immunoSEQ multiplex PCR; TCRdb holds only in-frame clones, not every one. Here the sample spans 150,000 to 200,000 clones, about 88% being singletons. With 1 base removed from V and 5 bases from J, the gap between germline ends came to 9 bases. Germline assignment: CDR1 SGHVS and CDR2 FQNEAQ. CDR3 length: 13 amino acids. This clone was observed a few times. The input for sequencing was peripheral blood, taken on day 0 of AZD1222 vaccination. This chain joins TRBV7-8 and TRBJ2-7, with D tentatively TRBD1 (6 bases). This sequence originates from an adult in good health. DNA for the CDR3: TGTGCCAGCAGCTTAGGGGGGCCGAACGAGCAGTACGTC. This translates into CASSLGGPNEQYV.